These T cell receptor beta chains were read from a single sample in a study of blood T cell repertoires in COVID-19. Sequencing used immunoSEQ multiplex PCR; TCRdb keeps in-frame clones, though not all of them. The sample lists roughly 260,000 clones; roughly nine tenths were seen once. The material sequenced was peripheral blood. All receptors come from a man aged 35-49 years who had recovered from COVID-19. CDR3s include the opening cysteine and the closing phenylalanine or tryptophan. The D gene is left open where the match is weak. Size is omitted from some rows. Given values are once, few, many or a class for expanded clones.

len: 16; d_gene: TRBD1; v_gene: TRBV2; abundance: .; j_gene: TRBJ2-5; CDR3aa: CAVRRDRGRGLETQYF; CDR3nt: TGTGCCGTGAGAAGGGACAGGGGCCGGGGTTTGGAGACCCAGTACTTC
len: 15; d_gene: TRBD1; v_gene: TRBV15; abundance: .; j_gene: TRBJ1-2; CDR3aa: CATSRDLAQGYGYTF; CDR3nt: TGTGCCACCAGCAGAGATCTCGCACAGGGGTATGGCTACACCTTC
len: 15; d_gene: .; v_gene: TRBV3-1/TRBV3-2; abundance: .; j_gene: TRBJ2-7; CDR3aa: CASSPQGGLTLEQYF; CDR3nt: TGTGCCAGCAGCCCCCAGGGGGGCTTAACGCTCGAGCAGTACTTC
len: 14; d_gene: .; v_gene: TRBV11-3; abundance: .; j_gene: TRBJ2-3; CDR3aa: CASSFGQPKDTQYF; CDR3nt: TGTGCCAGCAGCTTTGGACAGCCAAAAGATACGCAGTATTTT
len: 14; d_gene: TRBD1; v_gene: TRBV29-1; abundance: .; j_gene: TRBJ1-2; CDR3aa: CSVGTGRGVYGYTF; CDR3nt: TGCAGCGTGGGGACAGGGAGAGGGGTGTATGGCTACACCTTC
len: 15; d_gene: TRBD1; v_gene: TRBV6-1; abundance: .; j_gene: TRBJ1-2; CDR3aa: CASSDPWTGDYGYTF; CDR3nt: TGTGCCAGCAGTGATCCCTGGACAGGGGATTATGGCTACACCTTC
len: 15; d_gene: .; v_gene: TRBV7-9; abundance: once; j_gene: TRBJ1-2; CDR3aa: CASSSPGLLRYGYTF; CDR3nt: TGTGCCAGCAGCTCGCCGGGACTTCTACGCTATGGCTACACCTTC
len: 15; d_gene: .; v_gene: TRBV3-1/TRBV3-2; abundance: .; j_gene: TRBJ1-1; CDR3aa: CASSLRQGMGTEAFF; CDR3nt: TGTGCCAGCAGCCTTAGGCAGGGTATGGGCACTGAAGCTTTCTTT
len: 15; d_gene: TRBD2; v_gene: TRBV11-2; abundance: .; j_gene: TRBJ2-1; CDR3aa: CASSRAGRLAGALFF; CDR3nt: TGTGCCAGCAGTCGTGCAGGGCGTCTAGCGGGGGCCCTGTTCTTC
len: 17; d_gene: .; v_gene: TRBV2; abundance: .; j_gene: TRBJ2-6; CDR3aa: CASSVAGRESGANVLTF; CDR3nt: TGTGCCAGCAGTGTGGCAGGGCGTGAATCTGGGGCCAACGTCCTGACTTTC
len: 16; d_gene: .; v_gene: TRBV7-8; abundance: .; j_gene: TRBJ1-6; CDR3aa: CASSLGGGSYNSPLHF; CDR3nt: TGTGCCAGCAGCTTAGGGGGGGGCTCCTATAATTCACCCCTCCACTTT
len: 15; d_gene: TRBD2; v_gene: TRBV27; abundance: .; j_gene: TRBJ2-3; CDR3aa: CASSSPSGPTDTQYF; CDR3nt: TGTGCCAGCAGTTCACCTAGCGGGCCCACAGATACGCAGTATTTT
len: 15; d_gene: TRBD2; v_gene: TRBV12-5; abundance: .; j_gene: TRBJ2-3; CDR3aa: CASGFGTSGGPTQYF; CDR3nt: TGTGCTAGTGGTTTTGGGACTAGCGGGGGGCCGACGCAGTATTTT
len: 16; d_gene: .; v_gene: TRBV9; abundance: .; j_gene: TRBJ2-6; CDR3aa: CASSVGVGSGANVLTF; CDR3nt: TGTGCCAGCAGCGTAGGGGTCGGGTCTGGGGCCAACGTCCTGACTTTC
len: 15; d_gene: TRBD2; v_gene: TRBV14; abundance: .; j_gene: TRBJ2-2; CDR3aa: CASSDRLAGGRELFF; CDR3nt: TGTGCCAGCAGTGACCGGCTAGCGGGAGGCCGGGAGCTGTTTTTT
len: 14; d_gene: TRBD1; v_gene: TRBV15; abundance: .; j_gene: TRBJ2-7; CDR3aa: CATSSTGDSYEQYF; CDR3nt: TGTGCCACCAGCAGTACAGGGGATTCCTACGAGCAGTACTTC
len: 12; d_gene: .; v_gene: TRBV5-4; abundance: .; j_gene: TRBJ2-5; CDR3aa: CASSPTGETQYF; CDR3nt: TGTGCCAGCAGCCCGACTGGAGAGACCCAGTACTTC
len: 15; d_gene: .; v_gene: TRBV19; abundance: .; j_gene: TRBJ2-1; CDR3aa: CASSTRTVNFNEQFF; CDR3nt: TGTGCCAGTAGTACCAGGACAGTGAATTTCAATGAGCAGTTCTTC
len: 15; d_gene: TRBD2; v_gene: TRBV11-3; abundance: .; j_gene: TRBJ2-1; CDR3aa: CASSQSGAPGNEQFF; CDR3nt: TGTGCCAGCAGCCAAAGCGGGGCCCCGGGGAATGAGCAGTTCTTC
len: 13; d_gene: .; v_gene: TRBV12-3/TRBV12-4; abundance: once; j_gene: TRBJ1-2; CDR3aa: CASSLRAGFGYTF; CDR3nt: TGTGCCAGCAGTTTACGGGCAGGGTTTGGCTACACCTTC
len: 14; d_gene: .; v_gene: TRBV5-1; abundance: .; j_gene: TRBJ1-3; CDR3aa: CASSAGGSGNTIYF; CDR3nt: TGCGCCAGCAGCGCGGGGGGCTCTGGAAACACCATATATTTT
len: 12; d_gene: .; v_gene: TRBV11-2; abundance: .; j_gene: TRBJ2-7; CDR3aa: CASSLTPREQYF; CDR3nt: TGTGCCAGCAGTCTTACCCCTAGGGAGCAGTACTTC
len: 13; d_gene: TRBD1; v_gene: TRBV27; abundance: .; j_gene: TRBJ1-2; CDR3aa: CASSFNRGYGYTF; CDR3nt: TGTGCCAGCAGTTTTAACAGGGGATATGGCTACACCTTC
len: 15; d_gene: TRBD1; v_gene: TRBV29-1; abundance: once; j_gene: TRBJ2-7; CDR3aa: CSAWEGQGYPYEQYF; CDR3nt: TGCAGCGCCTGGGAGGGACAGGGTTATCCCTACGAGCAGTACTTC
len: 15; d_gene: .; v_gene: TRBV3-1/TRBV3-2; abundance: few; j_gene: TRBJ2-2; CDR3aa: CASSQGQVHTGELFF; CDR3nt: TGTGCCAGCAGCCAAGGACAGGTACACACCGGGGAGCTGTTTTTT
len: 10; d_gene: .; v_gene: TRBV6-6; abundance: .; j_gene: TRBJ1-2; CDR3aa: CATNGYGYTF; CDR3nt: TGTGCCACAAACGGCTATGGCTACACCTTC
len: 15; d_gene: .; v_gene: TRBV10-1; abundance: .; j_gene: TRBJ2-1; CDR3aa: CASSGAGHSYNEQFF; CDR3nt: TGCGCCAGCAGTGGGGCGGGTCACTCCTACAATGAGCAGTTCTTC
len: 13; d_gene: .; v_gene: TRBV12-3/TRBV12-4; abundance: .; j_gene: TRBJ2-3; CDR3aa: CASSLGLPGTQYF; CDR3nt: TGTGCCAGCAGTTTAGGGCTCCCGGGTACGCAGTATTTT
len: 15; d_gene: .; v_gene: TRBV5-4; abundance: .; j_gene: TRBJ1-1; CDR3aa: CASSHKTGPGTEAFF; CDR3nt: TGTGCCAGCAGCCACAAAACAGGACCCGGGACTGAAGCTTTCTTT
len: 16; d_gene: TRBD1; v_gene: TRBV30; abundance: .; j_gene: TRBJ2-5; CDR3aa: CAWSPHRGVGQETQYF; CDR3nt: TGTGCCTGGAGTCCCCACAGGGGAGTCGGCCAAGAGACCCAGTACTTC
len: 13; d_gene: .; v_gene: TRBV30; abundance: .; j_gene: TRBJ1-2; CDR3aa: CAWSATVSGGYTF; CDR3nt: TGTGCCTGGAGTGCGACAGTTTCGGGTGGCTACACCTTC
len: 15; d_gene: .; v_gene: TRBV5-4; abundance: .; j_gene: TRBJ2-3; CDR3aa: CASSSAGTSTDTQYF; CDR3nt: TGTGCCAGCAGCTCGGCGGGAACAAGCACAGATACGCAGTATTTT
len: 17; d_gene: TRBD1; v_gene: TRBV7-2; abundance: .; j_gene: TRBJ2-7; CDR3aa: CASSLTGDGIYPYEQYF; CDR3nt: TGTGCCAGCAGCTTGACAGGGGACGGTATCTATCCATACGAGCAGTACTTC
len: 15; d_gene: TRBD1; v_gene: TRBV7-9; abundance: .; j_gene: TRBJ2-5; CDR3aa: CASSLGTGDQETQYF; CDR3nt: TGTGCCAGCAGCTTAGGAACAGGGGATCAAGAGACCCAGTACTTC
len: 13; d_gene: .; v_gene: TRBV5-1; abundance: .; j_gene: TRBJ2-5; CDR3aa: CASSLGSRETQYF; CDR3nt: TGCGCCAGCAGCCTGGGCTCGCGGGAGACCCAGTACTTC
len: 15; d_gene: TRBD1; v_gene: TRBV10-3; abundance: .; j_gene: TRBJ1-1; CDR3aa: CAISDHRGGDTEAFF; CDR3nt: TGTGCCATCAGTGACCACAGGGGGGGGGACACTGAAGCTTTCTTT
len: 19; d_gene: TRBD1; v_gene: TRBV6-2/TRBV6-3; abundance: few; j_gene: TRBJ1-6; CDR3aa: CASSAGGRTASSYNSPLHF; CDR3nt: TGTGCCAGCAGTGCAGGGGGTCGGACAGCGAGCTCCTATAATTCACCCCTCCACTTT
len: 14; d_gene: TRBD1; v_gene: TRBV11-2; abundance: .; j_gene: TRBJ1-5; CDR3aa: CASSPQGINQPQHF; CDR3nt: TGTGCCAGCAGCCCACAGGGGATAAATCAGCCCCAGCATTTT
len: 16; d_gene: TRBD2; v_gene: TRBV9; abundance: .; j_gene: TRBJ2-3; CDR3aa: CASSVNRRGGTDTQYF; CDR3nt: TGTGCCAGCAGCGTAAATCGGCGGGGGGGCACAGATACGCAGTATTTT
len: 17; d_gene: .; v_gene: TRBV10-2; abundance: .; j_gene: TRBJ2-1; CDR3aa: CASSGSLVTGSGGEQFF; CDR3nt: TGCGCCAGCAGTGGTTCCCTCGTGACCGGGAGTGGCGGAGAGCAGTTCTTC
len: 14; d_gene: TRBD1; v_gene: TRBV19; abundance: .; j_gene: TRBJ2-3; CDR3aa: CASSITGGRDTQYF; CDR3nt: TGTGCCAGTAGTATAACAGGGGGCAGAGATACGCAGTATTTT
len: 15; d_gene: .; v_gene: TRBV6-6; abundance: once; j_gene: TRBJ1-5; CDR3aa: CASSLAGRGNQPQHF; CDR3nt: TGTGCCAGCAGTTTGGCGGGTAGGGGCAATCAGCCCCAGCATTTT
len: 14; d_gene: .; v_gene: TRBV25-1; abundance: .; j_gene: TRBJ2-1; CDR3aa: CASSEDIGYNEQFF; CDR3nt: TGTGCCAGCAGTGAAGACATAGGATACAATGAGCAGTTCTTC
len: 16; d_gene: TRBD2; v_gene: TRBV5-1; abundance: .; j_gene: TRBJ2-3; CDR3aa: CASSLSSSGGTDTQYF; CDR3nt: TGCGCCAGCAGCTTGAGTAGTAGCGGGGGCACAGATACGCAGTATTTT
len: 13; d_gene: .; v_gene: TRBV10-3; abundance: .; j_gene: TRBJ1-2; CDR3aa: CAISEFRGDGYTF; CDR3nt: TGTGCCATCAGTGAATTCAGGGGAGACGGCTACACCTTC
len: 16; d_gene: TRBD1; v_gene: TRBV6-2/TRBV6-3; abundance: .; j_gene: TRBJ1-6; CDR3aa: CASSRSRQGSGSPLHF; CDR3nt: TGTGCCAGCAGCCGGAGTCGACAGGGTTCGGGCTCACCCCTCCACTTT
len: 14; d_gene: .; v_gene: TRBV7-9; abundance: .; j_gene: TRBJ2-7; CDR3aa: CASSPTEQGREQYF; CDR3nt: TGTGCCAGCAGCCCTACTGAACAGGGTCGAGAGCAGTACTTC
len: 17; d_gene: .; v_gene: TRBV9; abundance: .; j_gene: TRBJ2-1; CDR3aa: CASSVEASARSYNEQFF; CDR3nt: TGTGCCAGCAGCGTAGAGGCTAGCGCACGCTCCTACAATGAGCAGTTCTTC
len: 16; d_gene: TRBD2; v_gene: TRBV6-5; abundance: .; j_gene: TRBJ2-3; CDR3aa: CANSYWRGVGTDTQYF; CDR3nt: TGTGCCAACAGTTATTGGCGGGGGGTGGGCACAGATACGCAGTATTTT
len: 16; d_gene: TRBD2; v_gene: TRBV3-1/TRBV3-2; abundance: .; j_gene: TRBJ2-5; CDR3aa: CASSQELAERGETQYF; CDR3nt: TGTGCCAGCAGCCAAGAACTAGCGGAGAGAGGGGAGACCCAGTACTTC